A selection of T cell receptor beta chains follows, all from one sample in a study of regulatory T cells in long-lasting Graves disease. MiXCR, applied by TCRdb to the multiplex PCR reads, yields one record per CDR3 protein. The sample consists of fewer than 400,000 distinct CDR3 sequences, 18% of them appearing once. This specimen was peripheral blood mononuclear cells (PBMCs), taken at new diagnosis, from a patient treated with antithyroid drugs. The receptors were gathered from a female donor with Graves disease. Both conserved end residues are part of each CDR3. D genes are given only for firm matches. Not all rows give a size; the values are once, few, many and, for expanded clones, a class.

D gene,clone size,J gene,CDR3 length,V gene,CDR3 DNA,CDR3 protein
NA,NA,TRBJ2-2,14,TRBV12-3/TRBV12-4,TGTGCCAGCAGCCCAACTAGGGTCCCCGGGGAGCTGTTTTTT,CASSPTRVPGELFF
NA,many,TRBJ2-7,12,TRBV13,TGTGCCAGCAGCGTATGGGGGGTCGAGCAGTACTTC,CASSVWGVEQYF
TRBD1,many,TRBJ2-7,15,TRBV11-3,TGTGCCAGCAGCTTAAGGGGGACAGGGAGCTACGAGCAGTACTTC,CASSLRGTGSYEQYF
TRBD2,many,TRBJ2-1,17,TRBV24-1,TGTGCCACCAGTGAGTCCTCCGGGACTAGATCCTACAATGAGCAGTTCTTC,CATSESSGTRSYNEQFF
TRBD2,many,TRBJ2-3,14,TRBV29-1,TGCAGCGTTGAGGCTAGCGGGACCACAGATACGCAGTATTTT,CSVEASGTTDTQYF
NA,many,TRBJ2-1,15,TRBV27,TGTGCCAGCAGTCTACAGCCGGGGGGCGGGCATGAGCAGTTCTTC,CASSLQPGGGHEQFF
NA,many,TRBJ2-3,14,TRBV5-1,TGCGCCAGCAGCTTGGAGAGGGTACCAGATACGCAGTATTTT,CASSLERVPDTQYF
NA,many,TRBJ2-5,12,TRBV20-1,TGCAGTGCTAGAGGAGTGTCTGAGACCCAGTACTTC,CSARGVSETQYF
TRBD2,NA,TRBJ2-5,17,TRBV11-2,TGTGCCAGCAGCTTATGGGTAGCGGGAGCCGTACAAGAGACCCAGTACTTC,CASSLWVAGAVQETQYF
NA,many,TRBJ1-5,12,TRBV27,TGTGCCAGCAGTTTATTTCGTCAGCCCCAGCATTTT,CASSLFRQPQHF
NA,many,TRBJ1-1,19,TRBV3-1,TGTGCCAGCAGCCAAGATCGCCGGGGGAGGCGGGGGCTCAACACTGAAGCTTTCTTT,CASSQDRRGRRGLNTEAFF
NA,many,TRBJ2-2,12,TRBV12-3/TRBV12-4,TGTGCCAGCGCCCAGGGTCCCGGGGAGCTGTTTTTT,CASAQGPGELFF
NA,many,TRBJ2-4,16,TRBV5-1,TGCGCCAGCAGCTTGCAGGGTTTGGGGGCCAAAAACATTCAGTACTTC,CASSLQGLGAKNIQYF
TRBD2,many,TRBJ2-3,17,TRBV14,TGTGCCAGCAGCCCGGGACTACTAGCGGGAGTAACAGATACGCAGTATTTT,CASSPGLLAGVTDTQYF
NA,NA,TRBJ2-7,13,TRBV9,TGTGCCAGCAGCGTAGCTGACAGCTACGAGCAGTACTTC,CASSVADSYEQYF
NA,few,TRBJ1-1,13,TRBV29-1,TGCAGCGTTCGTCAGAGTCGTGGCACTGAAGCTTTCTTT,CSVRQSRGTEAFF
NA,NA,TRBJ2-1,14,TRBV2,TGTACCAGCACCCTCGACAGTCCCTACAATGAGCAGTTCTTC,CTSTLDSPYNEQFF
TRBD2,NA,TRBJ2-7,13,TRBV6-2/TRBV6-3,TGTGCCAGCAGCCTCGGGACTAGCCGCGAGCAGTACTTC,CASSLGTSREQYF
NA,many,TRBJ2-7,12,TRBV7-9,TGTGCCAGCAGCGTAACCAACTACGAGCAGTACTTC,CASSVTNYEQYF
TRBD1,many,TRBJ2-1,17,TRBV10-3,TGTGCCATCAGTCAGGGCGGGACAGGGCCCTCCTACAATGAGCAGTTCTTC,CAISQGGTGPSYNEQFF
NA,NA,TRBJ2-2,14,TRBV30,TGTGCCTGGAGGGAGGACAGGAACACCGGGGAGCTGTTTTTT,CAWREDRNTGELFF
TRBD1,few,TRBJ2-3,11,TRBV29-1,TGCAGCCTTAAGACAGGGGATACGCAGTATTTT,CSLKTGDTQYF
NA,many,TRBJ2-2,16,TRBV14,TGTGCCAGCAGCCATCGGACAGTTACGAACACCGGGGAGCTGTTTTTT,CASSHRTVTNTGELFF
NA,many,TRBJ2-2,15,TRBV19,TGTGCCAGTAGTATCGGGCGCGTCAGCACCGGGGAGCTGTTTTTT,CASSIGRVSTGELFF
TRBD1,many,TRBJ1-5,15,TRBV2,TGTGCCAGTGGGGCGGGACAGACTAGCAATCAGCCCCAGCATTTT,CASGAGQTSNQPQHF
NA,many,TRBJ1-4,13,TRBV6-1,TGTGCCAGCACTGGAGGTCTGAGTAAGGAACTGTTTTTT,CASTGGLSKELFF
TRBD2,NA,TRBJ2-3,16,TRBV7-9,TGTGCCAGCAGCTTAGTTGCGGGAGGGTGGTCAGATACGCAGTATTTT,CASSLVAGGWSDTQYF
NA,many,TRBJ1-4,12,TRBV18,TGTGCCAGCTCACCAGTCAGAGAAAAACTGTTTTTT,CASSPVREKLFF
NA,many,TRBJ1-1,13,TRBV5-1,TGCGCCAGCAGTCCTTTTCCAGGGGAGGAAGCTTTCTTT,CASSPFPGEEAFF
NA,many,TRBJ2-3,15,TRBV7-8,TGTGCCAGCAGCTACCACAGGGCTGGGACAGATACGCAGTATTTT,CASSYHRAGTDTQYF
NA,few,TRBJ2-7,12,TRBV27,TGTGCCAGCAGTTTATCCGGTTATGGGCAGTACTTC,CASSLSGYGQYF
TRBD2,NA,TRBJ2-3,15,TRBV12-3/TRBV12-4,TGTGCCAGCAGGGTCCTAGCGGGCCGCACAGATACGCAGTATTTT,CASRVLAGRTDTQYF
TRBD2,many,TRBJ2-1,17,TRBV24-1,TGTGCCACCAGTGATAGCAGTAGAGCGGGGTGGAGTGATGAGCAGTTCTTC,CATSDSSRAGWSDEQFF
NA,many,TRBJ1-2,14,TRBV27,TGTGCCAGCAGTCCCCCGGGAGCTAACTATGGCTACACCTTC,CASSPPGANYGYTF
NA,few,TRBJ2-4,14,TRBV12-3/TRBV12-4,TGTGCCAGCAGTCCCCAGGACAGCGAAAACATTCAGTACTTC,CASSPQDSENIQYF
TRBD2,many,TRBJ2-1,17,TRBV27,TGTGCCAGCAATACCCGGCCAGGCGGGAGGGCTGCCAATGAGCAGTTCTTC,CASNTRPGGRAANEQFF
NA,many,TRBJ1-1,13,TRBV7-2,TGTGCCAGCAGTCTCAACAGCCACACTGAAGCTTTCTTT,CASSLNSHTEAFF
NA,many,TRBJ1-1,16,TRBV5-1,TGCGCCAGCAGCGGTAGAGGGGCGGGTAAGGACACTGAAGCTTTCTTT,CASSGRGAGKDTEAFF
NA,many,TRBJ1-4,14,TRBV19,TGTGCCAGTAGTATAGATGTCCAGTTGGAAAAACTGTTTTTT,CASSIDVQLEKLFF
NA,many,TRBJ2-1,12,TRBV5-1,TGTGCCAGCAGTTTTCCGGGAGATGAGCAGTTCTTC,CASSFPGDEQFF
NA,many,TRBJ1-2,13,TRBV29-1,TGCAGCGTTGAAGAACAGGGAGTTGGTGGCTACACCTTC,CSVEEQGVGGYTF
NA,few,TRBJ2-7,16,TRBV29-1,TGCAGCGTTGAAAGGGCTGGGGGCGCAAATTCCTACGAGCAGTACTTC,CSVERAGGANSYEQYF
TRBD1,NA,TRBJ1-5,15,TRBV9,TGTGCCAGCAGCCCTGGGACAGGGGGCAATCAGCCCCAGCATTTT,CASSPGTGGNQPQHF
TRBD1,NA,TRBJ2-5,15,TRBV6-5,TGTGCCAGCAGGCACTCGGGGGACAGGTTAGAGACCCAGTACTTC,CASRHSGDRLETQYF
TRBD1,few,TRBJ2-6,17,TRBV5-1,TGCGCCAGCAGCTTGGGACAGGGTATGTCTGGGGCCAACGTCCTGACTTTC,CASSLGQGMSGANVLTF
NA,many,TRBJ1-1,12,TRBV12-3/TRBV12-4,TGTGCCAGCAAGTTTCCGAACAGTGAAGCTTTCTTT,CASKFPNSEAFF
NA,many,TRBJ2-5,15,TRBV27,TGTGCCAGCAGTTTAGGGGGTCTTGTGGGGAAGACCCAGTACTTC,CASSLGGLVGKTQYF
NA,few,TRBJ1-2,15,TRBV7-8,TGTGCCAGCAGCTTAGGGAGCCGTAATCTCTATGGCTACACCTTC,CASSLGSRNLYGYTF